What follows are 20 T cell receptor beta chains derived from one specimen sequenced in a study of Graves' ophthalmopathy and Graves' hyperthyroidism. The sequenced template was RNA, covering the TCR beta CDR3 region. Second-round multiplex PCR came after first-round RT-PCR with HTBI primers. Each CDR3 protein is one row after TCRdb ran MiXCR on the multiplex PCR reads. Of 600,000 to 950,000 distinct CDR3 sequences listed, around 40% are singletons. Sequencing input: peripheral blood. All receptors derive from an adult man with Graves' ophthalmopathy.

The gene calls are TRBV25-1 and TRBJ2-5, with D perhaps matching TRBD2 (7 bases). Germline CDR1 and CDR2: MGHDK and SYGVNS. V lost 11 bases to trimming and J lost 2 bases, with 15 bases between them. This CDR3 is 13 amino acids long. CDR3 DNA: TGTGCCGCGGACGGGGGGCAACAAGAGACCCAGTACTTC. Residues: CAADGGQQETQYF.

This clonotype was recorded at least ten times. The chain links TRBV7-6 to TRBJ1-2; unclear D gene. The CDR3 has 17 residues. V lost 3 bases and J 0 bases, leaving 17 bases between the germline ends. CDR1 SGHVS and CDR2 FNYEAQ come from the germline V gene. CDR3 DNA: TGTGCCAGCAGCTTGGGCAGGCTATCACGCCCTAACTATGGCTACACCTTC. Amino acid sequence: CASSLGRLSRPNYGYTF. Full variable domain (remainder filled in from reference TRBV7-6 and TRBJ1-2): GAGVSQSPRYKVTKRGQDVALRCDPISGHVSLYWYRQALGQGPEFLTYFNYEAQQDKSGLPNDRFSAERPEGSISTLTIQRTEQRDSAMYRCASSLGRLSRPNYGYTFGSGTRLTVV.

The gene calls are TRBV5-1 and TRBJ1-4; TRBD1 agrees at 8 bases. The junction had 5 bases not matched to a gene; V was cut back by 4 bases and J by 6 bases. This CDR3 region has 14 residues. Germline assignment: CDR1 SGHRS and CDR2 YFSETQ. CDR3: CASSIATGDEKLFF. The CDR3 DNA is TGCGCCAGCAGCATCGCGACAGGGGATGAAAAACTGTTTTTT.

The chain couples TRBV20-1 to TRBJ2-7, with D perhaps TRBD2 (5 bases). The CDR3 extends over 15 amino acids. CDR1 is DFQATT and CDR2 is SNEGSKA in the germline V gene (reference sequence). Trimming took off 0 bases at V and 2 bases at J, with 14 bases between the two ends. This CDR3 reads CSARDLRRVPYEQYF. The DNA of the CDR3 is TGCAGTGCTAGAGATCTTAGGCGGGTCCCCTACGAGCAGTACTTC.

Remarks on this clonotype: Since a much larger clone is just one base distant, this may be a read error. CDR3 bases: TGCAGCGCCCTGACAGTACGTAGACTCGAGCAGTACTTC. It is translated as CSALTVRRLEQYF. This chain links TRBV29-1 with TRBJ2-7; D is possibly TRBD1 (5 bases). The CDR3 is 13 residues long. The germline V and J ends were trimmed by 7 bases and 6 bases, with 19 bases remaining between them. CDR1 and CDR2 (germline): SQVTM, ANQGSEA.

This clonotype occurred a few times. This chain connects TRBV19 to TRBJ1-5; a possible D gene is TRBD1 (6 bases). This CDR3 region has 14 residues. Germline V gives CDR1 LNHDA, CDR2 SQIVND (reference sequence). Trimming cost V 4 bases and J 9 bases, with 16 bases left between them. This CDR3 reads CASSTPRGDGPQHF. CDR3 DNA: TGTGCCAGTAGTACCCCCAGGGGAGATGGGCCCCAGCATTTT.

The V and J genes are TRBV11-2 and TRBJ2-3, with D possibly matching TRBD2 (6 bases). CDR1 and CDR2 from the germline V gene are SGHAT and FQNNGV. Deletions cut 3 bases from V and 4 bases from J, with 11 bases between. CDR3 length: 14 amino acids. The CDR3 here is CASSFPGEPDTQYF. The DNA for the CDR3 is TGTGCCAGCAGCTTCCCGGGGGAGCCAGATACGCAGTATTTT.

To note about this clonotype: An end of the junction does not agree with germline; a read error may underlie this. This chain links TRBV10-3 with TRBJ1-6, with 9 bases fitting TRBD1. The CDR3 contains 16 residues. CDR1 is ENHRY and CDR2 is SYGVKD in the germline V gene. CDR3 protein: CAISEQGSGQGSPLYF. The DNA of the CDR3 is TGTGCCATCAGTGAACAGGGGAGCGGACAGGGGTCACCCCTCTACTTT.

About this clonotype: One junction end disagrees with the germline gene, perhaps due to a read error. V usage is TRBV10-3 and J usage is TRBJ1-1; tentative D call: TRBD1 (5 bases). The CDR3 contains 15 residues. Germline V gene data show CDR1 as ENHRY and CDR2 as SYGVKD. The CDR3 here is CASSSVSNRRHEAFF. CDR3 nucleotide sequence: TGTGCCAGCAGTTCAGTTAGCAACAGGCGCCACGAAGCTTTCTTT.

The chain has TRBV7-9 and TRBJ1-2; D not certain. CDR3 length: 15 residues. The ends were cut back, 1 base at V and 6 bases at J, with 15 bases in the middle. Germline V gene data show CDR1 as SEHNR and CDR2 as FQNEAQ (reference sequence). CDR3 DNA sequence: TGTGCCAGCAGCTTAGAGAGGGCTTCTGAGGATGGCTACACCTTC. It encodes CASSLERASEDGYTF.

This clonotype was detected many times. The chain carries TRBV7-3 and TRBJ2-7; TRBD1 or TRBD2 may be the D gene (5 bases each). Germline CDR1 SGHTA, CDR2 FQGTGA. CDR3 length: 15 amino acids. The V end lost 6 bases, the J end lost 3 bases, and 18 bases lay between the germline ends. CDR3 nucleotide sequence: TGTGCCAGCAGACCCCAAACCGGGACGGGCTACGAGCAGTACTTC. This gives the protein CASRPQTGTGYEQYF.

As for this clonotype: An end of the junction differs from the germline gene, which may be a read error. The chain links TRBV9 to TRBJ1-2, with D perhaps matching TRBD1 (6 bases). The CDR3 spans 15 residues. Looked up from germline, CDR1 is SGDLS and CDR2 is YYNGEE. CDR3: CASSVGGAVGYGYTF. In DNA form, the CDR3 reads TGCGCCAGCAGTGTGGGGGGCGCGGTGGGATATGGCTACACCTTC. Drawing the rest from reference TRBV9 and TRBJ1-2, the complete variable domain is DSGVTQTPKHLITATGQRVTLRCSPRSGDLSVYWYQQSLDQGLQFLIQYYNGEERAKGNILERFSAQQFPDLHSELNLSSLELGDSALYFCASSVGGAVGYGYTFGSGTRLTVV.

This chain connects TRBV25-1 to TRBJ2-7; 7 positions match TRBD1. V lost 5 bases to trimming and J lost 2 bases; unmatched junction nucleotides: 6. In germline, CDR1 is MGHDK, CDR2 SYGVNS. The CDR3 has 14 amino acids. The CDR3 loop reads CASSFPGGTYEQYF. Here the CDR3 DNA reads TGTGCCAGCAGTTTTCCAGGGGGAACCTACGAGCAGTACTTC.

V usage is TRBV19 and J usage is TRBJ2-2, with a weak D call TRBD1 (5 bases). The CDR3 has 12 residues. Germline V gene data show CDR1 as LNHDA and CDR2 as SQIVND (reference sequence). The V end was cut by 7 bases, the J end by 6 bases, with 9 bases between. The DNA for the CDR3 is TGTGCCAGTACCAGGGCAGCCGGGGAGCTGTTTTTT. It yields the protein CASTRAAGELFF. Full variable domain (remainder filled in from reference TRBV19 and TRBJ2-2): DGGITQSPKYLFRKEGQNVTLSCEQNLNHDAMYWYRQDPGQGLRLIYYSQIVNDFQKGDIAEGYSVSREKKESFPLTVTSAQKNPTAFYLCASTRAAGELFFGEGSRLTVL.

This rearrangement joins TRBV20-1 to TRBJ1-1; 7 nucleotides line up with TRBD1. CDR1 and CDR2 (germline): DFQATT, SNEGSKA (reference sequence). This CDR3 has 13 residues. Unmatched junction bases numbered 7, after V lost 6 bases and J lost 3 bases. The CDR3 spells CSAPQGWDTEAFF. The CDR3 DNA follows: TGCAGTGCCCCACAGGGGTGGGACACTGAAGCTTTCTTT.

The rearrangement joins TRBV25-1 to TRBJ2-6; 12 bases are shared with TRBD1. CDR3 length equals 18 residues. The trim removed 8 bases at V and 2 bases at J, leaving 10 bases unmatched. CDR1 is MGHDK and CDR2 is SYGVNS in the germline V gene. CDR3 sequence reads: CASQDPGQGATGANVLTF. CDR3 DNA: TGTGCCAGCCAGGACCCGGGACAGGGGGCGACTGGGGCCAACGTCCTGACTTTC.

This chain uses TRBV25-1 with TRBJ2-2; D is uncertain. CDR1 and CDR2 (germline): MGHDK, SYGVNS. This CDR3 is built from 11 residues. For the CDR3, the DNA is TGTGCTAGACGCGACACCGGGGAGCTGTTTTTT. It translates to CARRDTGELFF.

In its sample, this clonotype was seen many times. The rearrangement uses TRBV2 and TRBJ1-5, with unresolved D. CDR1 SNHLY and CDR2 FYNNEI come from the germline V gene. V lost 6 bases, J lost 0 bases, and 15 bases lay in between. This CDR3 has 16 amino acids. The CDR3 loop is CASRAYAGYSNQPQHF. Written as DNA, the CDR3 is TGTGCCAGCAGAGCTTACGCCGGGTATAGCAATCAGCCCCAGCATTTT.

The chain couples TRBV20-1 to TRBJ1-5, with a possible D match to TRBD1 (6 bases). Trimming stripped 0 bases from V and 11 bases from J, with 26 bases between. The CDR3 runs 17 residues. CDR1 DFQATT and CDR2 SNEGSKA come from the germline V gene (reference sequence). Here the CDR3 DNA reads TGCAGTGCTAGAGAAATGACTAGCGGGGGCATGGGGGAGACCCAGCATTTT. It yields the protein CSAREMTSGGMGETQHF.

This clonotype turned up a few times. The genes are TRBV14 and TRBJ2-7; 11 bases fit TRBD2. CDR3 length: 15 residues. The V segment lost 1 base and the J segment 2 bases; nucleotides outside the gene matches: 1. Germline V gene sequence: CDR1 SGHDN, CDR2 FVKESK. As DNA, the CDR3 is TGTGCCAGCAGCCAAGGACTAGCGGGACCCTACGAGCAGTACTTC. Encoded protein: CASSQGLAGPYEQYF.